The 16 T cell receptor beta chains below all came from one sample that was sequenced in a study of blood T cell repertoires in COVID-19 (dated by TCRdb to 2020 to 2021). Libraries were constructed by the immunoSEQ multiplex PCR assay. TCRdb mirrors the immuneACCESS table, restricted to in-frame sequences. Some clones are absent from its copies; in checked studies, under half trace to an unresolved V gene, and the reason for the others is unknown. The sample table records over 40,000 clones; more than 80% of these occur just once. Of the sample, around 6.4% falls within the top ten clones. The specimen sequenced was peripheral blood. These receptors were collected from a man between 65 and 85 years old with active COVID-19.

V is TRBV5-1 and J is TRBJ1-1; the match to TRBD1 covers 7 bases. V was clipped by 5 bases and J by 5 bases; unmatched bases: 9. CDR3 size: 14 residues. From germline, CDR1 is SGHRS and CDR2 YFSETQ. CDR3 amino acids: CASSPQGGNTEAFF. As DNA, the CDR3 is TGCGCCAGCAGTCCCCAGGGGGGAAATACTGAAGCTTTCTTT.

The J gene is TRBJ2-3, the V gene TRBV11-1; D is ambiguous. Trimming stripped 1 base from V and 5 bases from J, with 7 bases between. Per germline, CDR1 SGHAT and CDR2 FQDESV (reference sequence). The CDR3 has 13 amino acids. CDR3 sequence: CASSLEAIDTQYF. CDR3 nucleotide sequence: TGTGCCAGCAGCTTAGAAGCTATAGATACGCAGTATTTT.

The chain couples TRBV2 to TRBJ1-1; 7 bases match TRBD1. In germline, CDR1 is SNHLY, CDR2 FYNNEI. J was trimmed by 1 base and V by 8 bases; bases with no gene match: 7. The CDR3 has 14 residues. CDR3 sequence (DNA): TGTGCCAGCGGTTCCGGGACAGCGAACACTGAAGCTTTCTTT. The encoded protein is CASGSGTANTEAFF.

CDR3 nucleotide sequence: TGCGCCAGCAGCTTGGGTCCTAGCGGGGGGCTATCTGGGGCCAACGTCCTGACTTTC. Its translation: CASSLGPSGGLSGANVLTF. The chain uses TRBV5-1 and TRBJ2-6; 11 bases are shared with TRBD2. V shed 0 bases and J 1 base; nucleotides not matched to a gene: 6. The germline CDR1 and CDR2 sequences are SGHRS and YFSETQ. The CDR3 covers 19 residues.

This sequence joins TRBV12-3 or TRBV12-4 and TRBJ2-7; possibly TRBD1 for D (5 bases). Trimming stripped 6 bases from V and 9 bases from J, with 15 bases between. The CDR3 totals 12 residues. This CDR3 reads CASSRRVSGQYF. DNA of the CDR3: TGTGCCAGCAGCCGCAGGGTATCCGGGCAGTACTTC.

V and J are TRBV19 and TRBJ1-1, with 7 bases that match TRBD1. The length of the CDR3 is 16 residues. CDR1 and CDR2 (germline): LNHDA, SQIVND (reference sequence). V dropped 3 bases and J dropped 5; count of bases not matched to a gene: 12. Written as DNA, the CDR3 is TGTGCCAGTAGTATTTTACAGGGGCAGGGACGGACTGAAGCTTTCTTT. This sequence encodes CASSILQGQGRTEAFF.

This chain connects TRBV20-1 to TRBJ1-1, with D tentatively TRBD1 (5 bases). V lost 3 bases and J 5 bases, leaving 13 bases between the germline ends. This CDR3 has 13 amino acids. Germline assignment: CDR1 DFQATT and CDR2 SNEGSKA (reference sequence). CDR3 nucleotides: TGCAGTGCTAGTTTCCAGGGAAGAACTGAAGCTTTCTTT. It is translated as CSASFQGRTEAFF.

The rearrangement uses TRBV7-8 and TRBJ2-5; D may be TRBD1 (6 bases). Germline lookup yields CDR1 SGHVS and CDR2 FQNEAQ. V was shortened by 3 bases and J by 5 bases, with 10 bases between the two germline ends. CDR3 size: 13 residues. CDR3 amino acids: CASSFLRGETQYF. As DNA, the CDR3 is TGTGCCAGCAGCTTTTTAAGGGGGGAGACCCAGTACTTC.

This clone was picked up a small number of times. The DNA of the CDR3 is TGTGCCAGCAGCTCTGGACTATACCTAGGGGAGCAGTACTTC. Amino acids: CASSSGLYLGEQYF. The genes are TRBV7-2 and TRBJ2-7; D is perhaps TRBD2 (6 bases). The CDR3 has 14 residues. V lost 4 bases and J lost 7, with 17 bases in between. Germline CDR1 reads SGHTA; CDR2 reads FQGNSA.

This chain uses TRBV6-2 or TRBV6-3 with TRBJ2-5, with D maybe TRBD2 (6 bases). The CDR3 spans 13 residues. Germline V gene lookup returns CDR1 MNHEY and CDR2 SVGEGT. The V end was cut by 6 bases, the J end by 5 bases, with 13 bases between. The CDR3 coding sequence is TGTGCCAGCAGCCCTTACGGGGGTGAGACCCAGTACTTC. Translated: CASSPYGGETQYF.

This sequence joins TRBV28 and TRBJ2-5; 8 nucleotides line up with TRBD1. J was trimmed by 4 bases and V by 1 base; bases with no gene match: 5. Germline CDR1 and CDR2: MDHEN and SYDVKM. This CDR3 region has 15 residues. CDR3 sequence (DNA): TGTGCCAGCAGTTTATCAGGGGGCGCCGGAGAGACCCAGTACTTC. Its translation: CASSLSGGAGETQYF. The full variable domain, in which reference TRBV28 and TRBJ2-5 provide the parts outside the CDR3, is DVKVTQSSRYLVKRTGEKVFLECVQDMDHENMFWYRQDPGLGLRLIYFSYDVKMKEKGDIPEGYSVSREKKERFSLILESASTNQTSMYLCASSLSGGAGETQYFGPGTRLLVL.

The V and J genes are TRBV6-6 and TRBJ2-5; D is possibly TRBD2 (5 bases). Looked up from germline, CDR1 is MNHNY and CDR2 is SVGAGI (reference sequence). The CDR3 is made up of 11 amino acids. V was clipped by 9 bases and J by 4 bases, with 9 bases between them. The CDR3 DNA is TGTGCCAGTGCCGGGGTAGAGACCCAGTACTTC. It specifies CASAGVETQYF.

V and J are TRBV23-1 and TRBJ1-2, with a weak D call TRBD1 (6 bases). TRBV23-1 carries the ORF label, with uncertain function. V lost 2 bases and J lost 4, with 11 bases in between. The CDR3 is made up of 14 amino acids. CDR3: CASSQKHRAYGYTF. For the CDR3, the DNA is TGCGCCAGCAGTCAAAAACACAGGGCCTATGGCTACACCTTC.

Written as DNA, the CDR3 is TGTGCCATCAGTTCTCCGAGCTCTGGAAACACCATATATTTT. It codes for CAISSPSSGNTIYF. The V gene is TRBV10-3, the J gene TRBJ1-3; D is undetermined. Germline lookup yields CDR1 ENHRY and CDR2 SYGVKD. V was pared by 5 bases and J by 0 bases, with 8 bases between. This CDR3 region has 14 residues.

The chain has TRBV10-2 and TRBJ2-3, with a tentative D call TRBD2 (6 bases). V lost 4 bases, J lost 2 bases, and 16 bases lay in between. The CDR3 loop spans 16 amino acids. Germline-derived CDR1 and CDR2 are WSHSY and SAAADI. CDR3 protein: CASSGRIAAVTDTQYF. For the CDR3, the DNA is TGCGCCAGCAGTGGGCGGATAGCGGCCGTCACAGATACGCAGTATTTT.

The genes are TRBV3-1 (or the pseudogene TRBV3-2) and TRBJ2-6; D is ambiguous. CDR1 and CDR2 (germline): LGHDT, YNNKEL (reference sequence). The V end was cut by 1 base, the J end by 0 bases, with 4 bases between. CDR3 length: 15 amino acids. CDR3 residues: CASSQVSSGANVLTF. CDR3 coding DNA: TGTGCCAGCAGCCAAGTCAGCTCTGGGGCCAACGTCCTGACTTTC.